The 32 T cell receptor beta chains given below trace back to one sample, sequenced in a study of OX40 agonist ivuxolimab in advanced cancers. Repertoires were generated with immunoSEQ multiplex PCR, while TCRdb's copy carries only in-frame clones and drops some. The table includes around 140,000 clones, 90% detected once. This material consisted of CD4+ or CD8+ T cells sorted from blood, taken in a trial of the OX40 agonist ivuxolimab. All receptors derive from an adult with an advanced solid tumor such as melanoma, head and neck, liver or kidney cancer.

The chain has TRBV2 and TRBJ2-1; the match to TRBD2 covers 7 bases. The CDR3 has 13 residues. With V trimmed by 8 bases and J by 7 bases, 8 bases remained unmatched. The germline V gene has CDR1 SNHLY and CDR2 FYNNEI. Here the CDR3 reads CASLYPGRNEQFF. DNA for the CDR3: TGTGCCAGCCTCTACCCCGGGAGGAATGAGCAGTTCTTC.

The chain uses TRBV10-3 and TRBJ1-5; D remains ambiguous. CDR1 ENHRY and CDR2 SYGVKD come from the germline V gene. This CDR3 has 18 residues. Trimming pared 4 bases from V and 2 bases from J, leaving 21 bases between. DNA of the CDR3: TGTGCCATCAGTGCAACCGGGAGCCCTATAGGAGGCAATCAGCCCCAGCATTTT. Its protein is CAISATGSPIGGNQPQHF.

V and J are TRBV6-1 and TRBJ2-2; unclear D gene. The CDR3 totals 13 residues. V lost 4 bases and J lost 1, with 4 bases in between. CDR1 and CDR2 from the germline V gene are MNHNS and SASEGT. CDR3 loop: CASSVGNTGELFF. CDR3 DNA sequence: TGTGCCAGCAGTGTTGGGAACACCGGGGAGCTGTTTTTT.

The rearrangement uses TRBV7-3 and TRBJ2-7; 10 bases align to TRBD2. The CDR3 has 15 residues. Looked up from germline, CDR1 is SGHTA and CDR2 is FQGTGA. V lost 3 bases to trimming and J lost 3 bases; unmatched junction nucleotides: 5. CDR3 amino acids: CASSFDASGSYEQYF. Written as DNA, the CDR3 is TGTGCCAGCAGCTTCGACGCTAGCGGGAGCTACGAGCAGTACTTC. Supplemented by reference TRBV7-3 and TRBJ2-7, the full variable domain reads GAGVSQTPSNKVTEKGKYVELRCDPISGHTALYWYRQSLGQGPEFLIYFQGTGAADDSGLPNDRFFAVRPEGSVSTLKIQRTERGDSAVYLCASSFDASGSYEQYFGPGTRLTVT.

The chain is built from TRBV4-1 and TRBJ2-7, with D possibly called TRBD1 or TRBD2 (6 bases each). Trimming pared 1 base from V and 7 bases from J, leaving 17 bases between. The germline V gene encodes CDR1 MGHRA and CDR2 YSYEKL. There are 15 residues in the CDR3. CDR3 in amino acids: CASSQGGIGGVEQYF. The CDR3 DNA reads TGCGCCAGCAGCCAAGGTGGGATCGGGGGCGTGGAGCAGTACTTC.

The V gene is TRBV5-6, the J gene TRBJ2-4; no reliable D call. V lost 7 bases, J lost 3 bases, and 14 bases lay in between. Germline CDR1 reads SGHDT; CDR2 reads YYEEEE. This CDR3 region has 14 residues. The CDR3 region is CASQAKVYKNIQYF. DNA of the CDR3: TGTGCCAGCCAAGCTAAGGTCTACAAAAACATTCAGTACTTC.

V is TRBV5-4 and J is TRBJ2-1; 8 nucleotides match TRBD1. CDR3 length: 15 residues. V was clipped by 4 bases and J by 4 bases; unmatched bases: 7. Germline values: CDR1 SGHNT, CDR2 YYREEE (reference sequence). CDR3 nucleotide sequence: TGTGCCAGCAGCCCGTGGGACAGGTCTTACAATGAGCAGTTCTTC. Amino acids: CASSPWDRSYNEQFF.

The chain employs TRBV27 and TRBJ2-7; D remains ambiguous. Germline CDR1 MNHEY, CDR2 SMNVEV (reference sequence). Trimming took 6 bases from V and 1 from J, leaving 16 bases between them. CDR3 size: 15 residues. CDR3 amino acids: CASSTTIAQSYEQYF. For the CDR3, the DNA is TGTGCCAGCAGCACTACAATAGCCCAATCCTACGAGCAGTACTTC.

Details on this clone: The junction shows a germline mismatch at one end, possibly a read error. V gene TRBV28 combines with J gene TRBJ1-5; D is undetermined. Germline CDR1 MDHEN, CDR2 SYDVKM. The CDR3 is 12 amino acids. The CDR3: CASLRGNQPQHF. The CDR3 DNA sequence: TGTGCCAGTCTAAGAGGCAACCAGCCCCAGCATTTT. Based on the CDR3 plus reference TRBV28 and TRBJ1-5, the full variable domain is DVKVTQSSRYLVKRTGEKVFLECVQDMDHENMFWYRQDPGLGLRLIYFSYDVKMKEKGDIPEGYSVSREKKERFSLILESASTNQTSMYLCASLRGNQPQHFGDGTRLSIL.

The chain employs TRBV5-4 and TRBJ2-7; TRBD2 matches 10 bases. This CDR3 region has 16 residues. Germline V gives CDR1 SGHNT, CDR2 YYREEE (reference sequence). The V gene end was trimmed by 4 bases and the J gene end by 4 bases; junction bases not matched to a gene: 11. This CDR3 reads CASSPWTGTSVYEQYF. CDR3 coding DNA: TGTGCCAGCAGCCCCTGGACCGGGACTAGCGTGTACGAGCAGTACTTC.

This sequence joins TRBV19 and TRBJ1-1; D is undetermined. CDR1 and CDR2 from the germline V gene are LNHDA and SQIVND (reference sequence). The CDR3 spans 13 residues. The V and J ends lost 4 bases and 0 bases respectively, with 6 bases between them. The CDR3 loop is CASSTYMNTEAFF. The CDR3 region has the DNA TGTGCCAGTAGTACGTATATGAACACTGAAGCTTTCTTT.

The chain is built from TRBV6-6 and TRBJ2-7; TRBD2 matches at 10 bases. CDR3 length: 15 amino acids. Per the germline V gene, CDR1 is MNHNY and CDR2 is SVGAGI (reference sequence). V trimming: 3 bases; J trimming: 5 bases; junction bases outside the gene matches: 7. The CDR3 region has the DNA TGTGCCAGCAGTTATCTAGCGGGAGATGCCAACGAGCAGTACTTC. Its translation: CASSYLAGDANEQYF.

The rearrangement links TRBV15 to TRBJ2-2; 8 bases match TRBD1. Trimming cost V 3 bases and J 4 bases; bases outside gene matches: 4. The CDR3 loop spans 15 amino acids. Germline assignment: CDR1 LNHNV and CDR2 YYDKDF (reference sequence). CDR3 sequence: CATSRGTGPTGELFF. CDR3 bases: TGTGCCACCAGCAGGGGGACAGGACCCACCGGGGAGCTGTTTTTT.

CDR3 in DNA: TGTGCCAGCAGCGTAGGTCAGTTAGATCAGCCCCAGCATTTT. Amino acids: CASSVGQLDQPQHF. V is TRBV9 and J is TRBJ1-5; D gene ambiguous. V lost 0 bases and J 5 bases, leaving 9 bases between the germline ends. The germline V gene has CDR1 SGDLS and CDR2 YYNGEE. There are 14 residues in the CDR3. The full variable domain, completed using reference TRBV9 and TRBJ1-5, is DSGVTQTPKHLITATGQRVTLRCSPRSGDLSVYWYQQSLDQGLQFLIQYYNGEERAKGNILERFSAQQFPDLHSELNLSSLELGDSALYFCASSVGQLDQPQHFGDGTRLSIL.

CDR3 in DNA: TGTGCCAGCAGTTACGTACAGGGGGCATACTATGGCTACACCTTC. It specifies CASSYVQGAYYGYTF. The chain couples TRBV6-5 to TRBJ1-2, with 9 bases aligning to TRBD1. The CDR3 contains 15 residues. The J segment lost 3 bases and the V segment lost 2 bases, leaving 4 bases of the junction unmatched. The germline V gene has CDR1 MNHEY and CDR2 SVGAGI.

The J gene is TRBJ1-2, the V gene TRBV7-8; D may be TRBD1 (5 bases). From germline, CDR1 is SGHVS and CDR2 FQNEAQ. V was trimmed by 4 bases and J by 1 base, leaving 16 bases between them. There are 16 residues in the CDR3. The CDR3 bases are TGTGCCAGCAGCTCCATCCAAGGGGCGGATAACTATGGCTACACCTTC. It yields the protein CASSSIQGADNYGYTF.

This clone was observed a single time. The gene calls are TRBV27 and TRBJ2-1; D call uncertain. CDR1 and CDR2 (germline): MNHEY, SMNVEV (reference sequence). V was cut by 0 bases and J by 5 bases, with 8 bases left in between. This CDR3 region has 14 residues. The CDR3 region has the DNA TGTGCCAGCAGTTTATCGCTTAGTAACAATGAGCAGTTCTTC. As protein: CASSLSLSNNEQFF.

CDR3: CASSSNGGRNQPQHF. The CDR3 nucleotides read TGTGCCAGCAGCTCAAACGGGGGCCGCAATCAGCCCCAGCATTTT. The J gene is TRBJ1-5, the V gene TRBV5-4, with D perhaps TRBD1 (6 bases). Germline V CDR1 and CDR2: SGHNT, YYREEE (reference sequence). This CDR3 is built from 15 residues. V lost 3 bases, J lost 2 bases, and 12 bases lay in between.

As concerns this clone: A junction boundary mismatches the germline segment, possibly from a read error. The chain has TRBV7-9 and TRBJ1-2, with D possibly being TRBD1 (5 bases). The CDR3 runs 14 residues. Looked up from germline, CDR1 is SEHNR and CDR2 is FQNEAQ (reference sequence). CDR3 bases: TGCGCCAGCAGCCAAGCGGGGGGTCTTTATGGCTACACCTTC. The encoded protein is CASSQAGGLYGYTF.

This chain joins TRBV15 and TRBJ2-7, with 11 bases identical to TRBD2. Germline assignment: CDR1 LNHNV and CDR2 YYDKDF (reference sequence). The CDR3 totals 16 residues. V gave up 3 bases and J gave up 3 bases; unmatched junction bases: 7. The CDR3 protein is CATSRGGTSGNYEQYF. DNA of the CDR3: TGTGCCACCAGCAGGGGGGGGACTAGCGGAAACTACGAGCAGTACTTC.

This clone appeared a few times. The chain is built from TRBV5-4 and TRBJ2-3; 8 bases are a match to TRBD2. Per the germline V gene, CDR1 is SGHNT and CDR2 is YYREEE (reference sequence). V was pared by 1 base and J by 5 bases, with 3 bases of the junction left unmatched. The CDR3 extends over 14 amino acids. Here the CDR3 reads CASSLKTSEDTQYF. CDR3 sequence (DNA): TGTGCCAGCAGCTTGAAGACTAGCGAAGATACGCAGTATTTT.

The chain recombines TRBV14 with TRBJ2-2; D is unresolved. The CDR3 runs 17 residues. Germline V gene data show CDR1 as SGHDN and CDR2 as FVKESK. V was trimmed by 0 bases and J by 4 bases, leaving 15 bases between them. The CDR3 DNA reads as TGTGCCAGCAGCCAAGATCTCTGGGGATACAGCACCGGGGAGCTGTTTTTT. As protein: CASSQDLWGYSTGELFF.

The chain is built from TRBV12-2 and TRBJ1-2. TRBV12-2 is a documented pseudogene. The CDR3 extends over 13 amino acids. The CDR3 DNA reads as TGTGCAAGTCGCTTTCTGGGTCTCTATGGCTACACCTTC. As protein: CASRFLGLYGYTF.

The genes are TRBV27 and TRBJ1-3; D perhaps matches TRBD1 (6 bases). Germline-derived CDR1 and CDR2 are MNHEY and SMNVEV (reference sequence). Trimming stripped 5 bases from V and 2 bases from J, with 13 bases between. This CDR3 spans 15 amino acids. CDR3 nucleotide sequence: TGTGCCAGCAGTCCCGCAGGGGAAGCTGGAAACACCATATATTTT. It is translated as CASSPAGEAGNTIYF.

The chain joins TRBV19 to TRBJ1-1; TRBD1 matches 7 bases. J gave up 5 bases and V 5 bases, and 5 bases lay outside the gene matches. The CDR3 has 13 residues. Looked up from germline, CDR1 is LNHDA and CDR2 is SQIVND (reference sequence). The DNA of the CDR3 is TGTGCCAGTAGTGCGACAGGGTTGACTGAAGCTTTCTTT. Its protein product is CASSATGLTEAFF.

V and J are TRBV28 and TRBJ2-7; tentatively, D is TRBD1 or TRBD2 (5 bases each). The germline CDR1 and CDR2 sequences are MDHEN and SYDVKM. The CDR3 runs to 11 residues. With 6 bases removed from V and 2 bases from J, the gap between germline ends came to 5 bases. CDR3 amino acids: CASRGPYEQYF. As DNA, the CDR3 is TGTGCCAGCAGGGGACCCTACGAGCAGTACTTC.

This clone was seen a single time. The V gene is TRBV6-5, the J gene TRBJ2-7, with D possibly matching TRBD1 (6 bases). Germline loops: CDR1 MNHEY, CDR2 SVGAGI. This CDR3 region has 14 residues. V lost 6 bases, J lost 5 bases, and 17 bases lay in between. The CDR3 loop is CASSLNRDLNEQYF. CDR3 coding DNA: TGTGCCAGCAGCCTTAACAGGGATTTGAACGAGCAGTACTTC.

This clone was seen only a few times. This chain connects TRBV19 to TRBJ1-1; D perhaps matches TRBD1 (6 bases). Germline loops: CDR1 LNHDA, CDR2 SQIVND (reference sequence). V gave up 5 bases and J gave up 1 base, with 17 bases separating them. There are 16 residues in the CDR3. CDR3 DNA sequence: TGTGCCAGTAGTCTTCTTTGGACAGTCCCGAACACTGAAGCTTTCTTT. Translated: CASSLLWTVPNTEAFF.

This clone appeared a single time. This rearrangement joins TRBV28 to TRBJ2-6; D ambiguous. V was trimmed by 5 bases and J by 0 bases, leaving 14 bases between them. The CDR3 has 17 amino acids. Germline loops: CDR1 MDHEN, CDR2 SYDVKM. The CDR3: CASSPETYSSGANVLTF. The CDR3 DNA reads TGTGCCAGCAGTCCGGAGACTTATTCCTCTGGGGCCAACGTCCTGACTTTC.

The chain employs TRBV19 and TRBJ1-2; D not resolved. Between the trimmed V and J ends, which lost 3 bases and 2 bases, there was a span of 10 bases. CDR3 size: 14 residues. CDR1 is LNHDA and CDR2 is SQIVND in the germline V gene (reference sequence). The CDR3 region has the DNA TGTGCCAGTAGTATTTGGCGAAACAACTATGGCTACACCTTC. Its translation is CASSIWRNNYGYTF.

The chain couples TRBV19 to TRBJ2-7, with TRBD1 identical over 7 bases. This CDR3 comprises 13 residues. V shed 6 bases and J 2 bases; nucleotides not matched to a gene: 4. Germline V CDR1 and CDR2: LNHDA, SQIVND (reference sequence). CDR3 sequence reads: CASSGTDTYEQYF. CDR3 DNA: TGTGCCAGTAGCGGGACAGACACCTACGAGCAGTACTTC.

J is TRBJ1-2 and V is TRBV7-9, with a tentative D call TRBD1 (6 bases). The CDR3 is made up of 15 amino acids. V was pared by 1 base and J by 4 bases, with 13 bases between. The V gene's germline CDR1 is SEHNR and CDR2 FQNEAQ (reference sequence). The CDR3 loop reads CASSLEGGLAYGYTF. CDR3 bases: TGTGCCAGCAGCTTAGAGGGGGGACTAGCCTATGGCTACACCTTC. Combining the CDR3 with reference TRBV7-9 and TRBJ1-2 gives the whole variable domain DTGVSQNPRHKITKRGQNVTFRCDPISEHNRLYWYRQTLGQGPEFLTYFQNEAQLEKSRLLSDRFSAERPKGSFSTLEIQRTEQGDSAMYLCASSLEGGLAYGYTFGSGTRLTVV.